Below are 17 T cell receptor beta chains sequenced from a single sample in a study of T-cell memory formation after mild COVID-19. TCRdb independently ran MiXCR on the 5' RACE reads; one entry per CDR3 protein. The data contain around 200,000 distinct CDR3 sequences, about 21% of them seen just once; the ten biggest clones take up about 21%. The sample was PBMCs or a T cell subset sorted from them (not recorded which). The receptors derive from an adult woman who had mild COVID-19 (a few samples of this study predate the infection). Cell type and time point are not known.

This clonotype was seen a few times. The gene calls are TRBV20-1 and TRBJ1-5; TRBD1 is a possible D gene (5 bases). The V and J ends lost 2 bases and 6 bases respectively, with 14 bases between them. The CDR3 is 14 residues long. Germline-derived CDR1 and CDR2 are DFQATT and SNEGSKA (reference sequence). CDR3 sequence: CSARPLLDSQPQHF. The CDR3 nucleotides are TGCAGTGCTAGACCCCTACTCGACAGTCAGCCCCAGCATTTT.

The table lists this clonotype with a few counts. The V call is TRBV7-9, the J call TRBJ2-4; the D call may be TRBD1 or TRBD2 (5 bases each). The germline V gene encodes CDR1 SEHNR and CDR2 FQNEAQ (reference sequence). This CDR3 comprises 15 residues. V was trimmed by 5 bases and J by 4 bases, leaving 15 bases between them. The CDR3 protein is CASSTRGQSKNIQYF. The CDR3 nucleotides are TGTGCCAGCAGCACTAGAGGACAATCAAAAAACATTCAGTACTTC.

The rearrangement joins TRBV15 to TRBJ2-5; 9 bases are a match to TRBD2. Germline CDR1 and CDR2: LNHNV and YYDKDF (reference sequence). The CDR3 sequence is 16 residues long. Losses at the gene ends were 3 bases for V and 4 bases for J; bases not matched to a gene: 9. CDR3: CATSRRERGARETQYF. The CDR3 region has the DNA TGTGCCACCAGCAGGCGGGAGCGGGGGGCCAGAGAGACCCAGTACTTC. The complete variable domain, with remaining parts taken from reference TRBV15 and TRBJ2-5, reads DAMVIQNPRYQVTQFGKPVTLSCSQTLNHNVMYWYQQKSSQAPKLLFHYYDKDFNNEADTPDNFQSRRPNTSFCFLDIRSPGLGDTAMYLCATSRRERGARETQYFGPGTRLLVL.

This clonotype was observed a few times. This rearrangement joins TRBV5-1 to TRBJ2-7, with a tentative D call TRBD2 (6 bases). The CDR3 is made up of 15 amino acids. Germline CDR1 and CDR2: SGHRS and YFSETQ. Trimming took 4 bases from V and 3 from J, leaving 17 bases between them. The CDR3 spells CASSPTEGVLYEQYF. The CDR3 DNA reads TGCGCCAGCAGCCCTACGGAGGGAGTTCTCTACGAGCAGTACTTC. Full variable domain (remainder filled in from reference TRBV5-1 and TRBJ2-7): KAGVTQTPRYLIKTRGQQVTLSCSPISGHRSVSWYQQTPGQGLQFLFEYFSETQRNKGNFPGRFSGRQFSNSRSEMNVSTLELGDSALYLCASSPTEGVLYEQYFGPGTRLTVT.

This chain uses TRBV12-3 or TRBV12-4 with TRBJ1-1; D is undetermined. This CDR3 region has 14 residues. The germline V and J ends were trimmed by 5 bases and 0 bases, with 10 bases remaining between them. The CDR3: CASSPTVMNTEAFF. DNA for the CDR3: TGTGCCAGCAGTCCCACAGTCATGAACACTGAAGCTTTCTTT.

This clonotype was picked up one time. The V gene is TRBV7-8, the J gene TRBJ2-5; TRBD2 is a possible D gene (6 bases). The V gene lost 5 bases and the J gene lost 7 bases, with 14 bases spanning the gap. CDR1 SGHVS and CDR2 FQNEAQ come from the germline V gene. This CDR3 is built from 13 residues. As DNA, the CDR3 is TGTGCCAGCAGCCCCGGGAGCGGATGGACCCAGTACTTC. This encodes CASSPGSGWTQYF.

The genes are TRBV2 and TRBJ2-1, with TRBD1 matching over 9 bases. Germline trimming cut 10 bases from V and 7 bases from J; bases unmatched to any gene: 11. Germline CDR1 reads SNHLY; CDR2 reads FYNNEI. The CDR3 has 14 amino acids. CDR3 sequence (DNA): TGTGCCACCACTTCGGGACAGGGCCCAAATGAGCAGTTCTTC. It translates to CATTSGQGPNEQFF.

Here the CDR3 reads CASSSHSTGVQGEQYF. The DNA for the CDR3 is TGTGCCAGCAGTTCCCATTCGACAGGGGTCCAGGGAGAGCAGTACTTC. The rearrangement joins TRBV12-3 or TRBV12-4 to TRBJ2-7; 8 bases are a match to TRBD1. J lost 7 bases, V lost 4 bases, and 15 bases had no gene match. This CDR3 spans 16 amino acids.

This chain uses TRBV5-4 with TRBJ1-1, with 9 bases matching TRBD1. V was pared by 3 bases and J by 1 base, with 4 bases of the junction left unmatched. From germline, CDR1 is SGHNT and CDR2 YYREEE (reference sequence). CDR3 length: 15 residues. CDR3 amino acids: CASSSPGQGNTEAFF. The CDR3 nucleotides are TGTGCCAGCAGCTCACCGGGACAGGGGAACACTGAAGCTTTCTTT.

The J gene is TRBJ2-1, the V gene TRBV12-3 or TRBV12-4; TRBD2 might be the D (7 bases). The CDR3 spans 12 residues. Deletions cut 8 bases from V and 8 bases from J, with 13 bases between. As DNA, the CDR3 is TGTGCCAGCGGCTGGGGGGGCGATGAGCAGTTCTTC. This encodes CASGWGGDEQFF.

This clonotype was counted a single time. The gene calls are TRBV9 and TRBJ2-1, with D tentatively TRBD2 (7 bases). The CDR3 runs 14 residues. Trimming removed 0 bases at V and 8 bases at J, with 12 bases between. CDR1 SGDLS and CDR2 YYNGEE come from the germline V gene. CDR3 in DNA: TGTGCCAGCAGCGTAGGAGGGGGGGGCGATGAGCAGTTCTTC. This encodes CASSVGGGGDEQFF. Using reference TRBV9 and TRBJ2-1 for the parts outside the CDR3, the full variable domain is DSGVTQTPKHLITATGQRVTLRCSPRSGDLSVYWYQQSLDQGLQFLIQYYNGEERAKGNILERFSAQQFPDLHSELNLSSLELGDSALYFCASSVGGGGDEQFFGPGTRLTVL.

In its sample, this clonotype was seen a few times. The chain uses TRBV29-1 and TRBJ2-3, with a tentative D call TRBD2 (5 bases). The germline V gene encodes CDR1 SQVTM and CDR2 ANQGSEA. Trimming left V 0 bases short and J 0 bases short, with 10 bases between. This CDR3 is built from 15 residues. CDR3 bases: TGCAGCGTTGAAGATCACAAGCGGAGCACAGATACGCAGTATTTT. This gives the protein CSVEDHKRSTDTQYF.

V and J are TRBV29-1 and TRBJ1-1; unclear D gene. CDR1 is SQVTM, CDR2 ANQGSEA, per germline. The CDR3 runs to 11 residues. Trimming pared 3 bases from V and 6 bases from J, leaving 8 bases between. CDR3 nucleotide sequence: TGCAGCGTTGATGGACTGGCTGAAGCTTTCTTT. Protein sequence: CSVDGLAEAFF.

This clonotype was counted a few times. This rearrangement joins TRBV15 to TRBJ2-2, with 10 bases lining up with TRBD2. Germline V gene data show CDR1 as LNHNV and CDR2 as YYDKDF (reference sequence). V shed 0 bases and J 5 bases; nucleotides not matched to a gene: 6. The length of the CDR3 is 17 residues. The CDR3 here is CATSRDALAGVTGELFF. CDR3 coding DNA: TGTGCCACCAGCAGAGATGCGCTAGCGGGAGTTACCGGGGAGCTGTTTTTT.

The chain joins TRBV5-1 to TRBJ1-1, with 8 bases that match TRBD1. Unmatched junction bases numbered 8, after V lost 0 bases and J lost 4 bases. This CDR3 has 16 residues. Germline loops: CDR1 SGHRS, CDR2 YFSETQ. The DNA of the CDR3 is TGCGCCAGCAGCTTGGAGGCAGGGGGCGAGGGCACTGAAGCTTTCTTT. It translates to CASSLEAGGEGTEAFF.

A few counts support this clonotype. The gene calls are TRBV7-9 and TRBJ2-5; 10 nucleotides agree with TRBD2. CDR3 length: 16 residues. The V gene end was trimmed by 5 bases and the J gene end by 4 bases; junction bases not matched to a gene: 10. Germline CDR1 SEHNR, CDR2 FQNEAQ (reference sequence). The CDR3 sequence is CASSPKAGGRRETQYF. For the CDR3, the DNA is TGTGCCAGCAGCCCCAAAGCGGGGGGGCGTCGAGAGACCCAGTACTTC. Using reference TRBV7-9 and TRBJ2-5 for the parts outside the CDR3, the full variable domain is DTGVSQNPRHKITKRGQNVTFRCDPISEHNRLYWYRQTLGQGPEFLTYFQNEAQLEKSRLLSDRFSAERPKGSFSTLEIQRTEQGDSAMYLCASSPKAGGRRETQYFGPGTRLLVL.

A few counts support this clonotype. The chain carries TRBV7-9 and TRBJ2-2, with D tentatively TRBD2 (5 bases). The length of the CDR3 is 17 residues. Germline V lookup: CDR1 SEHNR, CDR2 FQNEAQ (reference sequence). V dropped 7 bases and J dropped 0 bases, with 18 bases sitting between them. DNA for the CDR3: TGTGCCAGCACCCCCCGTCAGCGGTTCGCGAACACCGGGGAGCTGTTTTTT. The encoded protein is CASTPRQRFANTGELFF.